Below are 9 T cell receptor beta chains sequenced from a single sample in a study of CD8+CD57+ T cells in acquired aplastic anemia. The template for TCR beta VDJ and CDR3 sequence profiling was genomic DNA. TCRdb used MiXCR to reprocess the reads, holding one entry per CDR3 protein. The data contain around 190,000 distinct CDR3 sequences, roughly 56% of them seen just once; the ten biggest clones take up about 15%. Sequences were obtained from sorted CD4+, CD8+, or CD8+CD57+ T cells (not recorded which) from PBMCs. The origin of the receptors is a human donor in good health, serving as a control.

The chain employs TRBV14 and TRBJ2-7, with unresolved D. V lost 3 bases to trimming and J lost 3 bases, with 12 bases between them. Germline assignment: CDR1 SGHDN and CDR2 FVKESK. The CDR3 loop spans 14 amino acids. CDR3 region: CASSQTSNFYEQYV. CDR3 nucleotides: TGTGCCAGCAGCCAGACCTCCAATTTCTACGAGCAGTACGTC.

The chain combines TRBV7-2 with TRBJ1-2, with D possibly TRBD1 on 6 matching bases. V lost 0 bases and J lost 7, with 12 bases in between. The CDR3 spans 14 residues. Germline CDR1 reads SGHTA; CDR2 reads FQGNSA. CDR3 loop: CASSLARGGAGYTF. CDR3 bases: TGTGCCAGCAGCTTAGCGCGTGGGGGCGCTGGCTACACCTTC.

The chain recombines TRBV5-6 with TRBJ1-2; unclear D gene. Trimming took off 4 bases at V and 2 bases at J, with 9 bases between the two ends. The CDR3 loop spans 13 amino acids. Germline CDR1 SGHDT, CDR2 YYEEEE. CDR3 nucleotide sequence: TGTGCCAGCAGCCGACAACAGAACTATGGCTACACCTTC. Its protein product is CASSRQQNYGYTF.

The chain combines TRBV27 with TRBJ1-2, with TRBD1 matching over 8 bases. V trimming: 1 base; J trimming: 5 bases; junction bases outside the gene matches: 12. The CDR3 runs to 17 residues. Germline CDR1 reads MNHEY; CDR2 reads SMNVEV (reference sequence). Here the CDR3 reads CASSLYDNTGGYYGYTF. In DNA form, the CDR3 reads TGTGCCAGCAGTTTATATGACAATACAGGGGGGTATTATGGCTACACCTTC.

Worth noting for this clonotype: A single base separates this from a much larger clone, so it may be a read error. Since no conserved phenylalanine or tryptophan closes the CDR3, a read error is the likely cause. The chain uses TRBV28 and TRBJ1-6; perhaps TRBD1 as D (6 bases). The CDR3 has 15 amino acids. The germline V gene encodes CDR1 MDHEN and CDR2 SYDVKM. V was clipped by 8 bases and J by 11 bases, with 22 bases between them. DNA for the CDR3: TGTGCCAGCCGAACGCGACAGGAGGGGATGACACCCCTCCACCTT. As protein: CASRTRQEGMTPLHL.

The genes are TRBV2 and TRBJ2-4; 7 nucleotides align to TRBD1. CDR1 is SNHLY and CDR2 is FYNNEI in the germline V gene. After removal of 2 bases from V and 3 bases from J, the junction contained 7 bases not matched to a gene. The CDR3 loop spans 16 amino acids. The CDR3 sequence: CASSEQTGESKNIQYF. In DNA form, the CDR3 reads TGTGCCAGCAGTGAACAAACAGGGGAGAGCAAAAACATTCAGTACTTC. The full variable domain, its missing parts supplied by reference TRBV2 and TRBJ2-4, is EPEVTQTPSHQVTQMGQEVILRCVPISNHLYFYWYRQILGQKVEFLVSFYNNEISEKSEIFDDQFSVERPDGSNFTLKIRSTKLEDSAMYFCASSEQTGESKNIQYFGAGTRLSVL.

The genes are TRBV7-3 and TRBJ2-1, with a weak D call TRBD2 (5 bases). The CDR3 loop spans 13 amino acids. Trimming cost V 6 bases and J 7 bases, with 13 bases left between them. Germline CDR1 is SGHTA and CDR2 is FQGTGA. The CDR3 DNA is TGTGCCAGCAGTCTCGGGATCCTTAATGAGCAGTTCTTC. This codes for CASSLGILNEQFF.

This clonotype was detected ten times or more. A much larger clone differs by one base, so this may be a read error. V and J are TRBV10-3 and TRBJ1-2; 7 bases are a match to TRBD1. J gave up 4 bases and V 8 bases, and 10 bases lay outside the gene matches. The CDR3 loop spans 14 amino acids. The germline gives CDR1 ENHRY, CDR2 SYGVKD. The CDR3: CAIEDREVSYGYTF. The CDR3 region has the DNA TGTGCCATCGAAGACAGGGAGGTATCCTATGGCTACACCTTC.

In its sample, this clonotype was seen many times. J is TRBJ1-6 and V is TRBV9; D perhaps matches TRBD1 (5 bases). There are 19 residues in the CDR3. Trimming removed 2 bases from V and 9 bases from J, with 27 bases in between. Germline V gives CDR1 SGDLS, CDR2 YYNGEE. The CDR3 sequence: CASSVGLAGSGFGGSPLHF. CDR3 DNA: TGTGCCAGCAGCGTTGGTCTCGCGGGATCAGGGTTTGGTGGTTCACCCCTCCACTTT. Combining the CDR3 with reference TRBV9 and TRBJ1-6 gives the whole variable domain DSGVTQTPKHLITATGQRVTLRCSPRSGDLSVYWYQQSLDQGLQFLIQYYNGEERAKGNILERFSAQQFPDLHSELNLSSLELGDSALYFCASSVGLAGSGFGGSPLHFGNGTRLTVT.